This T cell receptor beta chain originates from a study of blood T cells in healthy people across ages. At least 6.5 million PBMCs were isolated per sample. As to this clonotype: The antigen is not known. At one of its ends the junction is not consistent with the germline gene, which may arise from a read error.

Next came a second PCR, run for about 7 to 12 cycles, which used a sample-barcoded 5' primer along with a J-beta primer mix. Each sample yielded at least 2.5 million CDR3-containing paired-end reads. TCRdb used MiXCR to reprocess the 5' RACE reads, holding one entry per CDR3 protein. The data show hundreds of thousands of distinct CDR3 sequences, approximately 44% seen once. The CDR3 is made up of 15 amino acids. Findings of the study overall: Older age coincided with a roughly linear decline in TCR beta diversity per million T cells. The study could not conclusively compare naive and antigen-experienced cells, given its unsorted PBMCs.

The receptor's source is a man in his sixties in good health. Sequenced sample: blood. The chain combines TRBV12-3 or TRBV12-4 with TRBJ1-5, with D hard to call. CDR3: CTSRGPGFGNQPQHF. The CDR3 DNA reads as TGTACCAGCAGAGGACCGGGGTTTGGCAATCAGCCCCAGCATTTT.